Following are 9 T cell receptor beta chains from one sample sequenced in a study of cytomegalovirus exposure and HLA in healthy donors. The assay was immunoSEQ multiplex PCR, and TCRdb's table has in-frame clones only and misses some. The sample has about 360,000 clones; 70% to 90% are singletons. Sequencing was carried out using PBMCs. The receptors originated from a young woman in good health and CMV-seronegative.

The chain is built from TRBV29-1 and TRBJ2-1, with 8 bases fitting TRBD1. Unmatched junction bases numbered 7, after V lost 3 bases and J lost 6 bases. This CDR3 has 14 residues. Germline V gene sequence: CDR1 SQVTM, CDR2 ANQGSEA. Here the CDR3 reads CSVDIPGQGNEQFF. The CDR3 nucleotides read TGCAGCGTTGACATCCCCGGACAGGGCAATGAGCAGTTCTTC.

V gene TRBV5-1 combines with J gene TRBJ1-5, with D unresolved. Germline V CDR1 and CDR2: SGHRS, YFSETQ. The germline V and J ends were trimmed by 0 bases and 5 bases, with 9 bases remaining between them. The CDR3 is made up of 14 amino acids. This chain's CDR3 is CASSLEPEDQPQHF. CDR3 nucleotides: TGCGCCAGCAGCTTGGAACCCGAGGATCAGCCCCAGCATTTT.

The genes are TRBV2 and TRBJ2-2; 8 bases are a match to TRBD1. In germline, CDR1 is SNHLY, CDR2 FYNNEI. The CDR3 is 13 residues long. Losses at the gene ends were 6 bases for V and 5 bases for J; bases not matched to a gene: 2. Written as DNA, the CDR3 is TGTGCCAGCAGGTGGACAGGGACCGGGGAGCTGTTTTTT. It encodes CASRWTGTGELFF.

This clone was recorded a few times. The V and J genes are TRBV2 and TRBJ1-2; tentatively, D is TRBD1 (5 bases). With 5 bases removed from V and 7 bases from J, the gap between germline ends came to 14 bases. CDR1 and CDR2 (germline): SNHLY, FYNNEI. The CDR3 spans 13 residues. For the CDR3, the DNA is TGTGCCAGCAGTATCGGCGGGGCTGTTGGCTACACCTTC. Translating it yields CASSIGGAVGYTF.

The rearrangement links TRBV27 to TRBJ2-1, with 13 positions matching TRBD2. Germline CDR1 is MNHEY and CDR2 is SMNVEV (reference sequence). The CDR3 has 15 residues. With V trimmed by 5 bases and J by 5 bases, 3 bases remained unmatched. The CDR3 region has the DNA TGTGCCAGCAGTCCGGGACTAGCGGGAAACAATGAGCAGTTCTTC. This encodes CASSPGLAGNNEQFF.

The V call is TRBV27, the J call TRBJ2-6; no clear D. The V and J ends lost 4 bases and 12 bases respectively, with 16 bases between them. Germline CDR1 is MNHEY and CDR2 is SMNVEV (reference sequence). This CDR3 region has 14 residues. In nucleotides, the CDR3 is TGTGCCAGCAGTTACCAGGTTGGCGTGGGCGTCCTGACTTTC. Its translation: CASSYQVGVGVLTF.

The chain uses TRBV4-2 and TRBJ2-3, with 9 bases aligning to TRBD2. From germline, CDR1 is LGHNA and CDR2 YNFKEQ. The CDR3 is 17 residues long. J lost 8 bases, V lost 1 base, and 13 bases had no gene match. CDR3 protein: CASSQGPAGGAAGTQYF. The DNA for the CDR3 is TGTGCCAGCAGCCAAGGCCCAGCGGGGGGCGCCGCCGGTACGCAGTATTTT.

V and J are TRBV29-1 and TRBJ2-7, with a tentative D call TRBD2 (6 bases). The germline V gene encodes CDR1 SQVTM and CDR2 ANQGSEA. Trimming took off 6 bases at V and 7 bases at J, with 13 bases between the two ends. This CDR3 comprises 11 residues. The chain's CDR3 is CSVRKGGEQYF. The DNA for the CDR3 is TGCAGCGTCCGAAAAGGAGGGGAGCAGTACTTC.

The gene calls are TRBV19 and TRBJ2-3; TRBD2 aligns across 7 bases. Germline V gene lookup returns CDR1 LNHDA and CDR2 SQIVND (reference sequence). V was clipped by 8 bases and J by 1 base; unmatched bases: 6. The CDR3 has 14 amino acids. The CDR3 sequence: CASATAGGTDTQYF. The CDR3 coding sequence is TGTGCCAGTGCGACGGCGGGGGGCACAGATACGCAGTATTTT.